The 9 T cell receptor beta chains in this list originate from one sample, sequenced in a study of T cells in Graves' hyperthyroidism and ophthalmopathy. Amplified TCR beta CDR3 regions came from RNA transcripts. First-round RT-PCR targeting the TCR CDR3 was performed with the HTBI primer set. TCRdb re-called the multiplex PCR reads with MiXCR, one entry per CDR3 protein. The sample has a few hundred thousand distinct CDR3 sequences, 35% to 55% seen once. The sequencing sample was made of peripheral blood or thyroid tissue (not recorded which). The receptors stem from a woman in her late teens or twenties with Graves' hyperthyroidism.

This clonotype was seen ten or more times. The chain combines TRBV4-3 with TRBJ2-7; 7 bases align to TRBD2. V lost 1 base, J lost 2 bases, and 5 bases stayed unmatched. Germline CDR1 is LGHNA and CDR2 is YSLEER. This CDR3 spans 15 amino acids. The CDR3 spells CASSQGLLAAYEQYF. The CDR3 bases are TGCGCCAGCAGCCAAGGGCTGCTAGCGGCCTACGAGCAGTACTTC.

This CDR3 reads CASSQLWDRGISGANVLTF. CDR3 nucleotide sequence: TGTGCCAGTAGTCAATTGTGGGACAGGGGAATATCTGGGGCCAACGTCCTGACTTTC. The J gene is TRBJ2-6, the V gene TRBV19; 10 nucleotides align to TRBD1. Trimming at V came to 5 bases and at J to 1 base, leaving 11 bases not matched to a gene. Germline-derived CDR1 and CDR2 are LNHDA and SQIVND (reference sequence). CDR3 length: 19 amino acids.

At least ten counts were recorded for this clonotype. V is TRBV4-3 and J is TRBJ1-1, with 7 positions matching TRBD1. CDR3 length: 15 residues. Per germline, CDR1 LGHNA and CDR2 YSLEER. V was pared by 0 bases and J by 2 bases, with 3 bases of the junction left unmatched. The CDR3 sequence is CASSQDRGANTEAFF. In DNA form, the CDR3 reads TGCGCCAGCAGCCAAGACAGGGGGGCCAACACTGAAGCTTTCTTT.

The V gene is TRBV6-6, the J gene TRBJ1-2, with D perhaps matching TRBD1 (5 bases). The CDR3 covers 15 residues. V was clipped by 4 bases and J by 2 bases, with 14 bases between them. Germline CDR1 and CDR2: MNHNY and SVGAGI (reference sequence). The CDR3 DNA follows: TGTGCCAGCAGTTTCGTCAAGGGGAGGAACTATGGCTACACCTTC. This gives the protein CASSFVKGRNYGYTF.

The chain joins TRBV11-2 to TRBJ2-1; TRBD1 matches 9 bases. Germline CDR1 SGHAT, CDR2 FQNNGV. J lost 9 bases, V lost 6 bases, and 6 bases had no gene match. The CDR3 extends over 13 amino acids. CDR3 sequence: CASSWDRESEQFF. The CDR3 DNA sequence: TGTGCCAGCAGTTGGGACAGGGAGAGTGAGCAGTTCTTC.

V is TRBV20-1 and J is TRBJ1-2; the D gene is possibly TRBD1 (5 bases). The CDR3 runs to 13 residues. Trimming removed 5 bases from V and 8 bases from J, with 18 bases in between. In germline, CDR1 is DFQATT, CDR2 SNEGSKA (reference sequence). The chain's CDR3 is CSAPIRERGGYTF. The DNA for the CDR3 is TGCAGTGCTCCAATCAGGGAAAGGGGCGGCTACACCTTC.

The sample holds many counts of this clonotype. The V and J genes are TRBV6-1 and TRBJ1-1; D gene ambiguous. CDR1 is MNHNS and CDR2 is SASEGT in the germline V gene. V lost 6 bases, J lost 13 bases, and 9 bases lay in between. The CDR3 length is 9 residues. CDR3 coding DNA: TGTGCCAGCAGCGACTTAGGTTTCTTT. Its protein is CASSDLGFF.

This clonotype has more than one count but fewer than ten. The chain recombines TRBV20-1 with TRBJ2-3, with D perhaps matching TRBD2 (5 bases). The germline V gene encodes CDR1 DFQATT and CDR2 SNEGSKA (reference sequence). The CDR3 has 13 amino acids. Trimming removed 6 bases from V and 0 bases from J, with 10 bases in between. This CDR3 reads CSAPAGSTDTQYF. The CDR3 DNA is TGCAGTGCCCCGGCGGGTAGCACAGATACGCAGTATTTT.

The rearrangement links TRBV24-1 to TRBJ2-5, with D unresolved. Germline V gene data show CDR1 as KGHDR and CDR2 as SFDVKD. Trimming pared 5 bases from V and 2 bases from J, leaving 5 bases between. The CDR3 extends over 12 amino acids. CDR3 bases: TGTGCCACCAGTGCGGTACAAGAGACCCAGTACTTC. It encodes CATSAVQETQYF.